This passage covers 21 T cell receptor beta chains from one sample sequenced in a study of shared clonotypes between healthy human individuals. Naive CD8 cells were CD45RO-negative, positively selected for CCR7, excluding terminally differentiated effector memory CD45RA+ cells. TCRdb's copy holds only in-frame clones and misses some; the assay was immunoSEQ multiplex PCR. The table shows some 2 million clones, with about 94% occurring only once. The specimen sequenced was naive CD8+ T cells sorted from blood. Source of these receptors: a man aged 18 to 30 in good health.

The CDR3 DNA reads as TGTGCCAGCAGCTCAACGGACAGGAGCTCCTACAATGAGCAGTTCTTC. Protein: CASSSTDRSSYNEQFF. The chain carries TRBV13 and TRBJ2-1, with 7 positions matching TRBD1. Per germline, CDR1 PRHDT and CDR2 FYEKMQ (reference sequence). The V segment lost 4 bases and the J segment 0 bases; nucleotides outside the gene matches: 6. The CDR3 runs to 16 residues.

V gene TRBV7-2 combines with J gene TRBJ2-1, with TRBD1 identical over 9 bases. The CDR3 runs to 15 residues. V lost 5 bases and J lost 4; bases outside the gene matches: 6. Germline lookup yields CDR1 SGHTA and CDR2 FQGNSA. The CDR3 here is CASSTSGTGYNEQFF. DNA for the CDR3: TGTGCCAGCAGCACATCCGGGACAGGGTACAATGAGCAGTTCTTC.

The chain has TRBV6-5 and TRBJ2-3, with TRBD2 matching over 11 bases. Per the germline V gene, CDR1 is MNHEY and CDR2 is SVGAGI. This CDR3 comprises 16 residues. V shed 2 bases, J shed 4 bases, and the junction held 5 bases outside the gene matches. CDR3 residues: CASSYLAGGAADTQYF. The CDR3 DNA reads as TGTGCCAGCAGTTACCTAGCGGGAGGTGCGGCAGATACGCAGTATTTT.

V is TRBV6-5 and J is TRBJ1-1; D is perhaps TRBD1 (6 bases). V gave up 8 bases and J gave up 1 base, with 11 bases separating them. This CDR3 contains 13 residues. Germline loops: CDR1 MNHEY, CDR2 SVGAGI. CDR3 nucleotide sequence: TGTGCCAGCCTGTCACAGGGGAACACTGAAGCTTTCTTT. The encoded protein is CASLSQGNTEAFF.

The CDR3 DNA follows: TGTGCCAGCAGGTCTAGCGGGAATTACGAGCAGTACTTC. Translated, it gives CASRSSGNYEQYF. J is TRBJ2-7 and V is TRBV14; TRBD2 agrees at 9 bases. With V trimmed by 6 bases and J by 4 bases, 4 bases remained unmatched. The CDR3 length is 13 residues. The germline gives CDR1 SGHDN, CDR2 FVKESK.

The gene calls are TRBV6-1 and TRBJ2-7; D is ambiguous. V lost 10 bases, J lost 6 bases, and 19 bases lay in between. CDR1 MNHNS and CDR2 SASEGT come from the germline V gene. This CDR3 has 13 residues. CDR3 sequence (DNA): TGTGCCACCTACGGTTCCCTCGCTAGCGAGCAGTACTTC. It translates to CATYGSLASEQYF.

The chain carries TRBV7-2 and TRBJ2-7, with 10 nucleotides matching TRBD2. The germline CDR1 and CDR2 sequences are SGHTA and FQGNSA. Germline trimming cut 1 base from V and 2 bases from J; bases unmatched to any gene: 8. There are 17 residues in the CDR3. Written as DNA, the CDR3 is TGTGCCAGCAGCTTAGTGCCCGGACTAGCGGTAGCCTACGAGCAGTACTTC. Translated, it gives CASSLVPGLAVAYEQYF.

The rearrangement links TRBV5-1 to TRBJ1-1; D is unresolved. This CDR3 is 15 amino acids long. Per the germline V gene, CDR1 is SGHRS and CDR2 is YFSETQ. Trimming cost V 0 bases and J 1 base, with 10 bases left between them. CDR3 nucleotides: TGCGCCAGCAGCTTGGCGGGAAGTCGGAACACTGAAGCTTTCTTT. Translation gives CASSLAGSRNTEAFF.

The gene calls are TRBV7-9 and TRBJ2-1, with 7 bases matching TRBD2. With 3 bases clipped from V and 5 bases from J, the junction kept 7 bases outside the gene matches. In germline, CDR1 is SEHNR, CDR2 FQNEAQ (reference sequence). The CDR3 loop spans 15 amino acids. This CDR3 is CASSLRERVDNEQFF. The CDR3 DNA follows: TGTGCCAGCAGCTTGCGGGAGAGGGTCGACAATGAGCAGTTCTTC.

The chain has TRBV14 and TRBJ1-1; D uncertain. Trimming cost V 4 bases and J 4 bases, with 7 bases left between them. Germline CDR1 is SGHDN and CDR2 is FVKESK. The CDR3 length is 12 residues. The CDR3 sequence is CASSPFLTEAFF. In DNA, the CDR3 is TGTGCCAGCAGCCCCTTCCTCACTGAAGCTTTCTTT.

Regarding this clone: Relative to the germline gene, one junction end is altered; a read error may explain this. This chain joins TRBV5-6 and TRBJ2-7; TRBD2 aligns across 13 bases. This CDR3 region has 14 residues. CDR1 SGHDT and CDR2 YYEEEE come from the germline V gene. CDR3 sequence reads: CASRLGLAGSEQYF. CDR3 nucleotide sequence: TGTGCCAGCAGATTGGGACTAGCGGGATCCGAGCAGTACTTC.

This chain links TRBV4-1 with TRBJ1-4; D ambiguous. The V and J ends lost 4 bases and 1 base respectively, with 10 bases between them. The CDR3 sequence is 15 residues long. The germline gives CDR1 MGHRA, CDR2 YSYEKL. The CDR3 protein is CASSPPRRTNEKLFF. CDR3 in DNA: TGCGCCAGCAGCCCCCCCAGGAGAACTAATGAAAAACTGTTTTTT.

J is TRBJ2-3 and V is TRBV9; D remains unclear. The CDR3 totals 13 residues. V dropped 3 bases and J dropped 2 bases, with 7 bases sitting between them. Germline V CDR1 and CDR2: SGDLS, YYNGEE. The DNA of the CDR3 is TGTGCCAGCAGCGCCCCTTACACAGATACGCAGTATTTT. Translated, it gives CASSAPYTDTQYF.

V is TRBV5-8 and J is TRBJ2-3; the match to TRBD2 covers 12 bases. After removal of 3 bases from V and 7 bases from J, the junction contained 9 bases not matched to a gene. Germline CDR1 is SGHTS and CDR2 is YDEGEE. The CDR3 consists of 16 residues. The chain's CDR3 is CASSSRLAGEMNTQYF. The DNA for the CDR3 is TGTGCCAGCAGCTCGAGACTAGCGGGAGAAATGAATACGCAGTATTTT.

The chain recombines TRBV7-9 with TRBJ2-5; a possible D gene is TRBD2 (5 bases). Germline V gene sequence: CDR1 SEHNR, CDR2 FQNEAQ (reference sequence). This CDR3 is 12 amino acids long. V gave up 3 bases and J gave up 9 bases, with 11 bases separating them. DNA for the CDR3: TGTGCCAGCAGCTTCGGGATTCGCGCCCAGTACTTC. It translates to CASSFGIRAQYF.

The CDR3 region is CASSPGGTSGADTQYF. CDR3 nucleotides: TGTGCCAGCAGCCCGGGGGGGACTAGCGGAGCAGATACGCAGTATTTT. This chain joins TRBV5-6 and TRBJ2-3; 11 bases are shared with TRBD2. The CDR3 has 16 residues. V was clipped by 4 bases and J by 4 bases; unmatched bases: 8. Germline values: CDR1 SGHDT, CDR2 YYEEEE. The whole variable domain, filled in from reference TRBV5-6 and TRBJ2-3, reads DAGVTQSPTHLIKTRGQQVTLRCSPKSGHDTVSWYQQALGQGPQFIFQYYEEEERQRGNFPDRFSGHQFPNYSSELNVNALLLGDSALYLCASSPGGTSGADTQYFGPGTRLTVL.

The rearrangement uses TRBV27 and TRBJ2-5, with 7 bases that match TRBD1. Germline loops: CDR1 MNHEY, CDR2 SMNVEV (reference sequence). Trimming cost V 4 bases and J 4 bases; bases outside gene matches: 6. The CDR3 runs 14 residues. In DNA, the CDR3 is TGTGCCAGCAGTTCGGCAGGGGGTGGAGAGACCCAGTACTTC. Translation: CASSSAGGGETQYF.

This clone was observed once. The chain links TRBV6-1 to TRBJ2-3; TRBD2 might be the D (6 bases). Trimming left V 3 bases short and J 2 bases short, with 12 bases between. This CDR3 is built from 15 residues. Germline-derived CDR1 and CDR2 are MNHNS and SASEGT. CDR3 nucleotide sequence: TGTGCCAGCAGTGATCCGGGACTGAACACAGATACGCAGTATTTT. This encodes CASSDPGLNTDTQYF.

The chain couples TRBV14 to TRBJ2-7, with D unresolved. The V gene lost 0 bases and the J gene lost 2 bases, with 5 bases spanning the gap. CDR1 SGHDN and CDR2 FVKESK come from the germline V gene. CDR3 length equals 13 residues. The DNA for the CDR3 is TGTGCCAGCAGCCAAGACTCCGCCTACGAGCAGTACTTC. This codes for CASSQDSAYEQYF.

This chain uses TRBV4-1 with TRBJ1-2; no clear D gene. The CDR3 contains 16 residues. Per the germline V gene, CDR1 is MGHRA and CDR2 is YSYEKL. V was clipped by 2 bases and J by 4 bases, with 17 bases between them. The CDR3 coding sequence is TGCGCCAGCAGCCAATCTGGGTTAACACCGCTCTATGGCTACACCTTC. Its translation: CASSQSGLTPLYGYTF.

The chain combines TRBV10-1 with TRBJ2-7; 13 bases line up with TRBD2. From germline, CDR1 is WNHNN and CDR2 SYGVQD (reference sequence). Trimming at V came to 6 bases and at J to 6 bases, leaving 8 bases not matched to a gene. This CDR3 has 15 residues. The CDR3 DNA reads as TGCGCCAGCAGCGGACTAGCGGGAGAGGACGTCGAGCAGTACTTC. Its protein product is CASSGLAGEDVEQYF.